A selection of T cell receptor beta chains follows, all from one sample in a study of T cell responses to AZD1222 COVID-19 vaccine. Only in-frame clones appear in the TCRdb table, and some are missing; sequencing was by immunoSEQ multiplex PCR. The table has about 94,000 clones, about 85% seen once; the top ten hold about 4.6%. The specimen comprised peripheral blood, sampled 28 days after the second AZD1222 dose. The origin of the receptors is an adult who received the AZD1222 COVID-19 vaccine. The CDR3 runs from the conserved cysteine through the conserved F or W. The D gene is left open where the match is weak. Rows give clone size only sometimes, using once, few, many, or a class for an expanded clone.

cdr3_length clone_size d_call j_call v_call cdr3_aa cdr3_nt
14 - - TRBJ1-5 TRBV20-1 CSASPTGGNQPQHF TGCAGTGCTAGTCCGACCGGGGGGAATCAGCCCCAGCATTTT
15 - TRBD2 TRBJ2-1 TRBV5-1 CASSPALAGVGEQFF TGCGCCAGCAGCCCGGCCCTAGCGGGAGTCGGTGAGCAGTTCTTC
13 few - TRBJ2-1 TRBV11-2 CASSKGTYNEQFF TGTGCCAGCAGCAAGGGGACCTACAATGAGCAGTTCTTC
15 - TRBD1 TRBJ1-2 TRBV7-9 CASSFIGQGGYGYTF TGTGCCAGCAGCTTTATAGGTCAGGGGGGCTATGGCTACACCTTC
14 - - TRBJ2-5 TRBV7-9 CASSLGRNQETQYF TGTGCCAGCAGCTTAGGGCGCAACCAAGAGACCCAGTACTTC
15 - - TRBJ1-1 TRBV6-4 CASSTTAGSRAEAFF TGTGCCAGCAGCACCACTGCAGGGTCTAGGGCTGAAGCTTTCTTT
15 - TRBD1 TRBJ1-2 TRBV5-1 CASSLVWRDSYGYTF TGCGCCAGCAGCTTGGTCTGGCGGGACAGCTATGGCTACACCTTC
17 - TRBD2 TRBJ2-7 TRBV9 CASSVDFATSGIYEQYF TGTGCCAGCAGCGTAGACTTTGCGACTAGCGGAATCTACGAGCAGTACTTC
13 - - TRBJ2-2 TRBV30 CAWSRFNTGELFF TGTGCCTGGAGTCGATTTAACACCGGGGAGCTGTTTTTT
14 - TRBD1 TRBJ1-4 TRBV28 CASSEGQHNEKLFF TGTGCCAGCAGTGAGGGACAGCATAATGAAAAACTGTTTTTT
14 - TRBD2 TRBJ2-7 TRBV18 CASSPTSGDYEQYF TGTGCCAGCTCACCGACTAGCGGGGACTACGAGCAGTACTTC
14 few - TRBJ2-7 TRBV5-1 CASSLAPRRDEQYF TGCGCCAGCAGCTTGGCCCCGAGGAGGGACGAGCAGTACTTC
15 - - TRBJ2-5 TRBV7-6 CASSRQGRGQETQYF TGTGCCAGCAGCCGCCAGGGGCGGGGACAAGAGACCCAGTACTTC
16 once - TRBJ2-5 TRBV4-1 CASSHWAVRGQETQYF TGCGCCAGCAGCCATTGGGCAGTGCGCGGTCAAGAGACCCAGTACTTC
19 - - TRBJ1-4 TRBV5-6 CASSFLRAPDGTTNEKLFF TGTGCCAGCAGCTTTTTACGGGCGCCGGACGGCACAACTAATGAAAAACTGTTTTTT
16 - TRBD1 TRBJ2-2 TRBV4-2 CASSQDSGGNTGELFF TGTGCCAGCAGCCAAGATTCAGGGGGCAACACCGGGGAGCTGTTTTTT